The 14 T cell receptor beta chains presented below share a single source sample, sequenced in a study of CD8+ T cells in alopecia areata. Treatment of the sample: oral pan-JAK inhibitor, 5-10 mg twice daily. Extracted from the samples, RNA was reverse transcribed into cDNA to serve as the sequencing template. Only in-frame clones appear in the TCRdb table, and some are missing; sequencing was by immunoSEQ multiplex PCR. This sample has approximately 180,000 clones, with roughly 66% found just once. The sequences come from CD4+ T cells sorted from blood, collected at week 24, from a patient treated with tofacitinib. The receptor source for this set is a human donor with alopecia areata.

This clone turned up a few times. This chain links TRBV7-2 with TRBJ2-7; D unresolved. The ends were cut back, 1 base at V and 3 bases at J, with 10 bases in the middle. The CDR3 is 14 residues long. CDR1 SGHTA and CDR2 FQGNSA come from the germline V gene. The chain's CDR3 is CASSLDGYNYEQYF. CDR3 nucleotides: TGTGCCAGCAGCTTAGACGGCTACAACTACGAGCAGTACTTC.

This CDR3 reads CASSLAAGIEQYF. Here the CDR3 DNA reads TGTGCCAGCAGCTTAGCCGCCGGGATCGAGCAGTACTTC. The V gene is TRBV7-6, the J gene TRBJ2-7, with a possible D match to TRBD2 (5 bases). V was cut by 0 bases and J by 6 bases, with 9 bases left in between. CDR3 size: 13 residues. In germline, CDR1 is SGHVS, CDR2 FNYEAQ.

This clone was counted between two and nine times. The chain has TRBV29-1 and TRBJ1-2, with D hard to call. From germline, CDR1 is SQVTM and CDR2 ANQGSEA. The CDR3 is made up of 13 amino acids. Trimming shortened V by 7 bases and J by 6 bases, and 18 bases separated the two germline ends. The CDR3: CSALTSPGNGYTF. DNA of the CDR3: TGCAGCGCTTTGACATCGCCCGGCAATGGCTACACCTTC.

The chain carries TRBV27 and TRBJ1-2; weak D call: TRBD1 (5 bases). This CDR3 has 14 residues. Trimming stripped 5 bases from V and 7 bases from J, with 17 bases between. The germline CDR1 and CDR2 sequences are MNHEY and SMNVEV (reference sequence). CDR3: CASSPGTTTTGYTF. The CDR3 nucleotides read TGTGCCAGCAGTCCAGGGACCACCACTACTGGCTACACCTTC.

This chain uses TRBV7-9 with TRBJ1-4, with TRBD1 matching 11 bases. In germline, CDR1 is SEHNR, CDR2 FQNEAQ (reference sequence). V was pared by 6 bases and J by 8 bases, with 8 bases of the junction left unmatched. This CDR3 region has 15 residues. CDR3 sequence (DNA): TGTGCCAGCAGAGCCTGGACAGGGGGCGACGAAAAACTGTTTTTT. Encoded protein: CASRAWTGGDEKLFF.

This clone was counted between two and nine times. The chain recombines TRBV5-8 with TRBJ1-2; tentatively, D is TRBD1 (5 bases). V lost 1 base and J lost 5, with 18 bases in between. This CDR3 spans 16 amino acids. Germline V gene lookup returns CDR1 SGHTS and CDR2 YDEGEE. The CDR3 region is CASSLPGRENAYGYTF. CDR3 in DNA: TGTGCCAGCAGCTTGCCAGGGCGTGAGAACGCGTATGGCTACACCTTC.

The rearrangement joins TRBV6-5 to TRBJ2-7; 7 positions match TRBD1. Trimming cost V 4 bases and J 4 bases; bases outside gene matches: 13. The CDR3 is 16 amino acids. Germline V gives CDR1 MNHEY, CDR2 SVGAGI. The DNA for the CDR3 is TGTGCCAGCAGTTCATTCAACAGGGGTCTCCTTTACGAGCAGTACTTC. It translates to CASSSFNRGLLYEQYF.

Regarding this clone: This same CDR3 is encoded by further DNA sequences in the sample. This rearrangement joins TRBV5-1 to TRBJ1-1; D gene ambiguous. Germline V gene data show CDR1 as SGHRS and CDR2 as YFSETQ. This CDR3 region has 13 residues. V dropped 1 base and J dropped 4 bases, with 8 bases sitting between them. In DNA, the CDR3 is TGCGCCAGCAGCTTGCCGGAGGGCACTGAAGCTTTCTTT. It specifies CASSLPEGTEAFF.

The genes are TRBV15 and TRBJ2-1; TRBD1 is a possible D gene (5 bases). This CDR3 is 16 amino acids long. The V gene lost 0 bases and the J gene lost 1 base, with 10 bases spanning the gap. CDR1 is LNHNV, CDR2 YYDKDF, per germline (reference sequence). In DNA form, the CDR3 reads TGTGCCACCAGCAGAGATGCGGCAGGGTCCTACAATGAGCAGTTCTTC. Translated: CATSRDAAGSYNEQFF.

This clone was observed a handful of times. The rearrangement uses TRBV4-3 and TRBJ2-2; 15 nucleotides align to TRBD2. V lost 2 bases to trimming and J lost 8 bases; unmatched junction nucleotides: 3. Looked up from germline, CDR1 is LGHNA and CDR2 is YSLEER. This CDR3 has 16 residues. For the CDR3, the DNA is TGCGCCAGCAGCCAACGGACTAGCGGGGGGGCTGGGGAGCTGTTTTTT. This translates into CASSQRTSGGAGELFF.

The chain uses TRBV4-1 and TRBJ2-2; D uncertain. With 3 bases removed from V and 0 bases from J, the gap between germline ends came to 5 bases. The CDR3 has 14 amino acids. Germline V CDR1 and CDR2: MGHRA, YSYEKL. CDR3 amino acids: CASSQGTNTGELFF. DNA for the CDR3: TGCGCCAGCAGCCAGGGGACGAACACCGGGGAGCTGTTTTTT.

The genes are TRBV30 and TRBJ2-1, with D perhaps matching TRBD2 (6 bases). Germline V gives CDR1 GTSNPN, CDR2 SVGIG (reference sequence). V lost 2 bases and J 9 bases, leaving 17 bases between the germline ends. The CDR3 covers 14 residues. In nucleotides, the CDR3 is TGTGCCTGGAGTAATGGGGTCCACGGGAGTGAGCAGTTCTTC. It yields the protein CAWSNGVHGSEQFF.

The rearrangement joins TRBV29-1 to TRBJ1-2; no reliable D call. This CDR3 comprises 13 residues. CDR1 is SQVTM and CDR2 is ANQGSEA in the germline V gene. V gave up 2 bases and J gave up 7 bases, with 14 bases separating them. CDR3 DNA sequence: TGCAGCGTTGAAAGAGGTTCCCAGCCTGGCTACACCTTC. It translates to CSVERGSQPGYTF.

A remark on this clone: A much larger clone is a single base away; this may be a read error. The J gene is TRBJ2-3, the V gene TRBV6-6, with D unresolved. The germline V gene encodes CDR1 MNHNY and CDR2 SVGAGI (reference sequence). V was pared by 5 bases and J by 2 bases, with 2 bases between. CDR3 length equals 11 residues. The CDR3 bases are TGTGCCAGCAGTGACACAGATACGCAGTATTTT. The encoded protein is CASSDTDTQYF.